A single sample is the source of the 25 T cell receptor beta chains below, sequenced in a study of shared clonotypes between healthy human individuals. Sequencing used immunoSEQ multiplex PCR; TCRdb keeps in-frame clones, though not all of them. The repertoire includes about 980,000 clones, about 80% of them detected once, and approximately 1.5% sits in the top ten. Sequenced input: memory CD4+ T cells sorted from blood. Subset: CD45RA-negative fraction. All receptors come from a young man in good health.

This clone has a handful of counts. V usage is TRBV29-1 and J usage is TRBJ1-5, with a tentative D call TRBD1 (5 bases). Germline V gene sequence: CDR1 SQVTM, CDR2 ANQGSEA. The CDR3 covers 14 residues. V shed 3 bases and J shed 5 bases, with 14 bases lying between them. The CDR3 DNA reads TGCAGCGTTGAGGTCGGGACGGAATATCAGCCCCAGCATTTT. Translating it yields CSVEVGTEYQPQHF.

The CDR3 loop is CASSLSPGTVNTEAFF. The CDR3 nucleotides are TGTGCCAGCAGCCTCAGCCCCGGGACGGTGAACACTGAAGCTTTCTTT. This rearrangement joins TRBV7-8 to TRBJ1-1, with a tentative D call TRBD1 (5 bases). Trimming shortened V by 5 bases and J by 0 bases, and 16 bases separated the two germline ends. The CDR3 sequence is 16 residues long. CDR1 is SGHVS, CDR2 FQNEAQ, per germline.

In regard to this clone: A much more abundant neighbour one base away suggests this may be a read error. Other DNA sequences of this sample code for an identical CDR3. The chain is built from TRBV30 and TRBJ2-7, with a possible D match to TRBD1 (6 bases). V dropped 1 base and J dropped 7 bases, with 8 bases sitting between them. From germline, CDR1 is GTSNPN and CDR2 SVGIG (reference sequence). This CDR3 has 11 residues. This CDR3 reads CAWSDREEQYF. Written as DNA, the CDR3 is TGTGCCTGGAGTGACAGGGAGGAGCAGTACTTC.

The DNA for the CDR3 is TGTGCCAGCAGCCGACAGGGGGGGATTAGCACAGATACGCAGTATTTT. Its translation: CASSRQGGISTDTQYF. The J gene is TRBJ2-3, the V gene TRBV5-4; 9 bases map to TRBD1. Germline lookup yields CDR1 SGHNT and CDR2 YYREEE (reference sequence). Trimming at V came to 4 bases and at J to 0 bases, leaving 6 bases not matched to a gene. The CDR3 has 16 residues.

The chain employs TRBV5-1 and TRBJ2-2, with D perhaps TRBD1 (5 bases). The V gene lost 3 bases and the J gene lost 4 bases, with 16 bases spanning the gap. Germline CDR1 and CDR2: SGHRS and YFSETQ. This CDR3 region has 16 residues. The CDR3 coding sequence is TGCGCCAGCAGCTCTCAAGGAGTCAGGGCCACCGGGGAGCTGTTTTTT. Translated, it gives CASSSQGVRATGELFF.

This clone was seen only once. The chain recombines TRBV6-6 with TRBJ1-1, with unresolved D. Per the germline V gene, CDR1 is MNHNY and CDR2 is SVGAGI (reference sequence). The ends were cut back, 8 bases at V and 2 bases at J, with 12 bases in the middle. There are 13 residues in the CDR3. CDR3 residues: CASRRLVNTEAFF. CDR3 coding DNA: TGTGCCAGCCGTCGTTTAGTTAACACTGAAGCTTTCTTT.

Many counts were recorded for this clone. The genes are TRBV25-1 and TRBJ1-2, with 12 bases fitting TRBD1. V shed 5 bases, J shed 8 bases, and the junction held 9 bases outside the gene matches. The germline gives CDR1 MGHDK, CDR2 SYGVNS. The CDR3 is 15 amino acids. The CDR3 DNA sequence: TGTGCCAGCAGTCCCCAGGGGGACAGGGGGCGGGGCTACACCTTC. As protein: CASSPQGDRGRGYTF.

The V and J genes are TRBV19 and TRBJ2-7, with D unclear. Germline-derived CDR1 and CDR2 are LNHDA and SQIVND (reference sequence). CDR3 length: 16 amino acids. Trimming shortened V by 1 base and J by 0 bases, and 13 bases separated the two germline ends. The CDR3 nucleotides read TGTGCCAGTAGTATAGGCGGCGGCATCACCTCCTACGAGCAGTACTTC. Its translation: CASSIGGGITSYEQYF.

The rearrangement uses TRBV6-6 and TRBJ2-7; a weak D match, TRBD2 (5 bases). Germline CDR1 MNHNY, CDR2 SVGAGI (reference sequence). The V end was cut by 2 bases, the J end by 0 bases, with 14 bases between. This CDR3 comprises 16 residues. CDR3 nucleotides: TGTGCCAGCAGTTACGACCCCACTCGGGGCTCCTACGAGCAGTACTTC. Translating gives CASSYDPTRGSYEQYF.

The chain recombines TRBV27 with TRBJ1-5; TRBD1 matches at 7 bases. Trimming at V came to 5 bases and at J to 5 bases, leaving 3 bases not matched to a gene. This CDR3 is built from 13 residues. CDR1 is MNHEY, CDR2 SMNVEV, per germline (reference sequence). The DNA for the CDR3 is TGTGCCAGCAGTCACCAGGGGGATCAGCCCCAGCATTTT. As protein: CASSHQGDQPQHF.

As for this clone: The sample has other DNA sequences that encode this CDR3 too. Here the CDR3 reads CASSLGPSSYEQYF. Written as DNA, the CDR3 is TGTGCCAGCAGTCTCGGGCCCAGCTCCTACGAGCAGTACTTC. This chain joins TRBV6-5 and TRBJ2-7; D uncertain. CDR1 and CDR2 from the germline V gene are MNHEY and SVGAGI. V shed 5 bases and J shed 0 bases, with 11 bases lying between them. The length of the CDR3 is 14 residues.

The genes are TRBV10-3 and TRBJ2-3, with 12 bases that match TRBD1. In germline, CDR1 is ENHRY, CDR2 SYGVKD. The CDR3 spans 16 residues. J was trimmed by 5 bases and V by 5 bases; bases with no gene match: 8. The CDR3 region has the DNA TGTGCCATCAGTTCCGGGGACAGGGGGCCTGGAGATACGCAGTATTTT. It translates to CAISSGDRGPGDTQYF.

The chain links TRBV5-1 to TRBJ2-3; D ambiguous. CDR1 is SGHRS, CDR2 YFSETQ, per germline. V was cut by 1 base and J by 1 base, with 10 bases left in between. CDR3 length equals 15 residues. CDR3 protein: CASSLSAAGTDTQYF. As DNA, the CDR3 is TGCGCCAGCAGCTTGTCGGCAGCCGGCACAGATACGCAGTATTTT.

The chain combines TRBV6-1 with TRBJ2-7; no reliable D call. The V gene's germline CDR1 is MNHNS and CDR2 SASEGT. The CDR3 is 15 amino acids. Trimming took off 0 bases at V and 3 bases at J, with 12 bases between the two ends. The CDR3 coding sequence is TGTGCCAGCAGTGAAGCGTTGTCTCAGTTCTACGAGCAGTACTTC. This sequence encodes CASSEALSQFYEQYF.

With regard to this clone: The identical CDR3 is also encoded by other nucleotide sequences in the sample. The chain carries TRBV19 and TRBJ2-3; D is undetermined. The V and J ends lost 0 bases and 7 bases respectively, with 5 bases between them. Germline CDR1 is LNHDA and CDR2 is SQIVND (reference sequence). The CDR3 runs to 12 residues. The CDR3 sequence is CASSIDSYTQYF. The CDR3 coding sequence is TGTGCCAGTAGTATAGACAGTTATACGCAGTATTTT.

This chain uses TRBV18 with TRBJ1-4; D gene unclear. Between the trimmed V and J ends, which lost 4 bases and 4 bases, there was a span of 13 bases. There are 15 residues in the CDR3. Germline loops: CDR1 KGHSH, CDR2 LQKENI. The CDR3, as DNA: TGTGCCAGCTCACTCGAGAAGACGGGTAATGAAAAACTGTTTTTT. Protein product: CASSLEKTGNEKLFF.

The sample holds many counts of this clone. Other DNA sequences of this sample code for an identical CDR3. The J gene is TRBJ1-1, the V gene TRBV5-1, with a weak D call TRBD1 (5 bases). V shed 0 bases and J shed 4 bases, with 7 bases lying between them. This CDR3 region has 13 residues. From germline, CDR1 is SGHRS and CDR2 YFSETQ. CDR3 amino acids: CASSLGGGTEAFF. The CDR3, as DNA: TGCGCCAGCAGCTTGGGTGGGGGCACTGAAGCTTTCTTT.

This clone was seen only a few times. J is TRBJ1-2 and V is TRBV19; D is undetermined. V gave up 3 bases and J gave up 8 bases, with 13 bases separating them. This CDR3 comprises 13 residues. Germline V lookup: CDR1 LNHDA, CDR2 SQIVND (reference sequence). In DNA, the CDR3 is TGTGCCAGTAGTATGCGGGGAATGGAGGGCTACACCTTC. Amino acids: CASSMRGMEGYTF.

The V call is TRBV29-1, the J call TRBJ2-3, with a possible D match to TRBD1 (5 bases). V lost 3 bases and J 9 bases, leaving 10 bases between the germline ends. Germline lookup yields CDR1 SQVTM and CDR2 ANQGSEA. The length of the CDR3 is 11 residues. CDR3 loop: CSVDSGQTQYF. In DNA, the CDR3 is TGCAGCGTTGATTCAGGGCAAACGCAGTATTTT.

In DNA, the CDR3 is TGTGCCACCAGTCCCCTGAGGGGTTCAGACTACACCTTC. This encodes CATSPLRGSDYTF. The chain links TRBV15 to TRBJ1-2; TRBD1 is a possible D gene (5 bases). The V end lost 6 bases, the J end lost 10 bases, and 18 bases lay between the germline ends. Germline CDR1 is LNHNV and CDR2 is YYDKDF (reference sequence). The CDR3 is 13 amino acids.

V usage is TRBV15 and J usage is TRBJ1-5, with a possible D match to TRBD1 (5 bases). V lost 6 bases to trimming and J lost 1 base, with 13 bases between them. Germline lookup yields CDR1 LNHNV and CDR2 YYDKDF (reference sequence). The CDR3 runs 15 residues. The CDR3 loop is CATSGGDGSNQPQHF. For the CDR3, the DNA is TGTGCCACCAGTGGGGGGGACGGGAGCAATCAGCCCCAGCATTTT.

This chain joins TRBV12-5 and TRBJ2-1; 7 bases are shared with TRBD2. V lost 1 base to trimming and J lost 4 bases; unmatched junction nucleotides: 13. CDR3 length equals 18 residues. In germline, CDR1 is LGHNT, CDR2 FRNRAP. The CDR3 DNA is TGTGCTAGTGGTTTGGCTACCACTAGCGTAACAGGTTACAATGAGCAGTTCTTC. Translation gives CASGLATTSVTGYNEQFF.

The chain uses TRBV5-1 and TRBJ1-6; TRBD1 agrees at 7 bases. Germline V CDR1 and CDR2: SGHRS, YFSETQ. The V and J ends lost 5 bases and 8 bases, in that order; junction bases with no gene match: 4. CDR3 length: 13 amino acids. The CDR3 region has the DNA TGCGCCAGCAGTGGAGGGGGCTATTCACCCCTCCACTTT. It codes for CASSGGGYSPLHF. Together with reference TRBV5-1 and TRBJ1-6, the CDR3 gives the full variable domain: KAGVTQTPRYLIKTRGQQVTLSCSPISGHRSVSWYQQTPGQGLQFLFEYFSETQRNKGNFPGRFSGRQFSNSRSEMNVSTLELGDSALYLCASSGGGYSPLHFGNGTRLTVT.

The table lists this clone with a few counts. The genes are TRBV5-1 and TRBJ2-2, with D perhaps matching TRBD1 (6 bases). The V end lost 3 bases, the J end lost 2 bases, and 17 bases lay between the germline ends. This CDR3 region has 17 residues. Germline CDR1 and CDR2: SGHRS and YFSETQ. CDR3 bases: TGCGCCAGCAGCTCACCCCCTGGACAGACTAACACCGGGGAGCTGTTTTTT. Residues: CASSSPPGQTNTGELFF.

The V call is TRBV11-1, the J call TRBJ2-7; unclear D gene. Germline V gene sequence: CDR1 SGHAT, CDR2 FQDESV (reference sequence). CDR3 length: 15 residues. V was shortened by 5 bases and J by 0 bases, with 14 bases between the two germline ends. CDR3 sequence: CASSGEWGRSYEQYF. For the CDR3, the DNA is TGTGCCAGCAGCGGAGAGTGGGGTCGCTCCTACGAGCAGTACTTC.